This TCR beta chain appears in the sequencing data of a study of cytomegalovirus exposure and HLA in healthy donors. Whole-study context: In an early release, HLA-typed donors contributed tens of millions of unique TCR sequences.

General study results and limits: For TCR beta chains, V- and J-gene trimming was later linked to a missense DCLRE1C variant. Reportedly, diagnosis of cytomegalovirus status by the classifier showed high specificity and sensitivity.

The PCR made use of 60 Vbeta and 13 Jbeta primers. Repertoires were generated with immunoSEQ multiplex PCR, while TCRdb's copy carries only in-frame clones and drops some. This sample has under 200,000 clones; over 75% occur once, and the top ten carry 11% to 15%. As to this clone: What it binds is not known.

The CDR3 runs to 13 residues. Trimming took 4 bases from V and 3 from J, leaving 11 bases between them. Per germline, CDR1 SQVTM and CDR2 ANQGSEA. The sequence derives from a man aged 50-60 years in good health and CMV-seropositive. Material for sequencing was PBMCs. This chain joins TRBV29-1 and TRBJ2-3, with D possibly TRBD2 on 6 matching bases. The CDR3 loop reads CSVVQEGTDTQYF. CDR3 nucleotide sequence: TGCAGCGTTGTACAGGAGGGGACAGATACGCAGTATTTT.